This T cell receptor (beta chain) emerged from a study of PD-L1 blockade in urothelial cancer. Study overall: It was at some point between 2013 and 2015 that patients started atezolizumab at 1,200 mg intravenously every 3 weeks. T cells numbered a median of 141,255 in the blood samples.

Every PCR got spiked synthetic TCR analog templates. Using immunoSEQ multiplex PCR, the repertoire was profiled, and TCRdb retains in-frame clones only, with some absent. The sample shows tens of thousands of clones, approximately 86% of them seen only once. With 5 bases removed from V and 7 bases from J, the gap between germline ends came to 14 bases. Germline V gives CDR1 MDHEN, CDR2 SYDVKM. This CDR3 is 13 amino acids long. Time point in this sample: pretreatment peripheral blood. Each patient presented with locally advanced or metastatic urothelial carcinoma. This specimen was PBMCs, taken around atezolizumab (anti-PD-L1) treatment. This clonotype was sampled from a man aged 35 to 55 with urothelial cancer. This chain connects TRBV28 to TRBJ1-2, with a possible D match to TRBD1 (6 bases). The CDR3 bases are TGTGCCAGCAGTCTAGACAGGTCTCGTGGCTACACCTTC. Translated: CASSLDRSRGYTF.